This is a list of T cell receptor beta chains from one sample in a study of blood T cell repertoires in COVID-19. The table came from immunoSEQ multiplex PCR; TCRdb's copy has only in-frame clones and leaves some out. The data hold more than 95,000 clones, with 84% observed a single time. Sample: peripheral blood. These receptors came from a man aged 55 to 70 with acute or convalescent COVID-19. The CDR3 runs from the conserved cysteine through the conserved F or W. Each record gives: J gene, V gene, D gene, clone size, CDR3 DNA, CDR3 protein. The D gene is left open where the match is weak. Size is stated for part of the rows, as once, few or many counts, or as a class when the clone is expanded.

j_call: TRBJ2-1
v_call: TRBV9
d_call: TRBD2
clone_size: -
cdr3_nt: TGTGCCAGCAGCCCCCGACTAGCGGGAGACAATGAGCAGTTCTTC
cdr3_aa: CASSPRLAGDNEQFF

j_call: TRBJ2-1
v_call: TRBV6-2/TRBV6-3
d_call: TRBD1
clone_size: -
cdr3_nt: TGTGCCAGCAGTCAGCTCAGGGGGAACTTCAATGAGCAGTTCTTC
cdr3_aa: CASSQLRGNFNEQFF

j_call: TRBJ2-3
v_call: TRBV3-1/TRBV3-2
d_call: -
clone_size: -
cdr3_nt: TGTGCCAGCAGCCAAGGGGCGACTAGAACAGATACGCAGTATTTT
cdr3_aa: CASSQGATRTDTQYF

j_call: TRBJ2-7
v_call: TRBV3-1/TRBV3-2
d_call: -
clone_size: -
cdr3_nt: TGTGCCAGCAGCCAAGTGAGAAGTAGCGGTTTATACGAGCAGTACTTC
cdr3_aa: CASSQVRSSGLYEQYF

j_call: TRBJ1-1
v_call: TRBV9
d_call: -
clone_size: few
cdr3_nt: TGTGCCAGCAGCGACCGACAGATTGAAGCTTTCTTT
cdr3_aa: CASSDRQIEAFF

j_call: TRBJ2-7
v_call: TRBV29-1
d_call: -
clone_size: few
cdr3_nt: TGCAGCGTTGAAACCAACAGGGACGAGCAGTACTTC
cdr3_aa: CSVETNRDEQYF

j_call: TRBJ1-6
v_call: TRBV4-3
d_call: -
clone_size: -
cdr3_nt: TGCGCCAGCAGCCAAACTCCTTTCCCCGATTCACCCCTCCACTTT
cdr3_aa: CASSQTPFPDSPLHF

j_call: TRBJ1-2
v_call: TRBV2
d_call: TRBD1
clone_size: few
cdr3_nt: TGTGCCAGCGGGACAGCCTCCTACTATGGCTACACCTTC
cdr3_aa: CASGTASYYGYTF

j_call: TRBJ2-2
v_call: TRBV19
d_call: -
clone_size: -
cdr3_nt: TGTGCCGGTCAGGGGTTCACCGGGGAGCTGTTTTTT
cdr3_aa: CAGQGFTGELFF

j_call: TRBJ2-7
v_call: TRBV15
d_call: -
clone_size: -
cdr3_nt: TGTGCCACCAGCAAGGTCAGGGGATACGAGCAGTACTTC
cdr3_aa: CATSKVRGYEQYF

j_call: TRBJ1-2
v_call: TRBV29-1
d_call: TRBD1
clone_size: -
cdr3_nt: TGCAGCGTTGAATCGGGACAGACGAGTGGCTACACCTTC
cdr3_aa: CSVESGQTSGYTF

j_call: TRBJ1-2
v_call: TRBV5-1
d_call: -
clone_size: -
cdr3_nt: TGCGCCAGCAGCTCTTGGACGTCTGACGAGGGTGGCTACACCTTC
cdr3_aa: CASSSWTSDEGGYTF

j_call: TRBJ2-1
v_call: TRBV9
d_call: TRBD2
clone_size: -
cdr3_nt: TGTGCCAGCAGCGTAGCTTTAGGGAGAAGACTAGCGTCGAATGAGCAGTTCTTC
cdr3_aa: CASSVALGRRLASNEQFF

j_call: TRBJ2-2
v_call: TRBV18
d_call: -
clone_size: few
cdr3_nt: TGTGCCAGCTCACCAGGGGGCAACACCGGGGAGCTGTTTTTT
cdr3_aa: CASSPGGNTGELFF

j_call: TRBJ2-5
v_call: TRBV5-1
d_call: TRBD1
clone_size: -
cdr3_nt: TGCGCCAGCAGCGCACCGGGACAGGGCCAAGAGACCCAGTACTTC
cdr3_aa: CASSAPGQGQETQYF

j_call: TRBJ1-1
v_call: TRBV28
d_call: -
clone_size: -
cdr3_nt: TGTGCCAGCAGTAGTCCAGGCGCGGGGTCGAACACTGAAGCTTTCTTT
cdr3_aa: CASSSPGAGSNTEAFF

j_call: TRBJ2-3
v_call: TRBV4-1
d_call: -
clone_size: -
cdr3_nt: TGCGCCAGCAGCCAAGAGGGGGCAGCTGATGCAGATACGCAGTATTTT
cdr3_aa: CASSQEGAADADTQYF

j_call: TRBJ2-2
v_call: TRBV5-6
d_call: -
clone_size: once
cdr3_nt: TGTGCCAGCAGCTTCCGGGACAACGGCCGCGGGGAGCTGTTTTTT
cdr3_aa: CASSFRDNGRGELFF

j_call: TRBJ2-4
v_call: TRBV4-3
d_call: -
clone_size: -
cdr3_nt: TGCGCCAGCAGCCAAGATATCTCTAGTCCAGCTGAAAACATTCAGTACTTC
cdr3_aa: CASSQDISSPAENIQYF

j_call: TRBJ1-5
v_call: TRBV7-8
d_call: -
clone_size: -
cdr3_nt: TGTGCCAGCAGCTTAGCAGGAGGGGACCAGCCCCAGCATTTT
cdr3_aa: CASSLAGGDQPQHF

j_call: TRBJ2-1
v_call: TRBV5-1
d_call: -
clone_size: -
cdr3_nt: TGCGCCACCTACTCCCGGGACTCGCCCAACAATGAGCAGTTCTTC
cdr3_aa: CATYSRDSPNNEQFF

j_call: TRBJ1-3
v_call: TRBV6-6
d_call: -
clone_size: -
cdr3_nt: TGTGCCAGCACCCAAGGAGGTGTGGGCTCTGGAAACACCATATATTTT
cdr3_aa: CASTQGGVGSGNTIYF